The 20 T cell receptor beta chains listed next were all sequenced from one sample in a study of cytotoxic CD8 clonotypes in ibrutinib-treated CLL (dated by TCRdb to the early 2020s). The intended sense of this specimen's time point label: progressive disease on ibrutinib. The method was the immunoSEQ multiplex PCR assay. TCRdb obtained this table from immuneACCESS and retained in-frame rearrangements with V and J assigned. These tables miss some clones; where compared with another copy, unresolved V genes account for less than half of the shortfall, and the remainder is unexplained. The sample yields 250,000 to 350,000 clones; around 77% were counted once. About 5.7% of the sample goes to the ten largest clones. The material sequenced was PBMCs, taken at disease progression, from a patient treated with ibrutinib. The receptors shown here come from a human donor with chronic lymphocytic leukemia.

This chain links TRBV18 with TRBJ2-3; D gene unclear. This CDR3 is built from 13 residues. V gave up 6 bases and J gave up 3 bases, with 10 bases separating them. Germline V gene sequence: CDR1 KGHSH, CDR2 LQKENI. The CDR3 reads CASSPPQTDTQYF. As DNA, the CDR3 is TGTGCCAGCTCCCCCCCACAGACAGATACGCAGTATTTT.

The CDR3 bases are TGCGCCAGCAGCGTTCCAGCGGATACGCAGTATTTT. The encoded protein is CASSVPADTQYF. J is TRBJ2-3 and V is TRBV5-1; D ambiguous. There are 12 residues in the CDR3. Between the trimmed V and J ends, which lost 4 bases and 6 bases, there was a span of 9 bases. CDR1 SGHRS and CDR2 YFSETQ come from the germline V gene.

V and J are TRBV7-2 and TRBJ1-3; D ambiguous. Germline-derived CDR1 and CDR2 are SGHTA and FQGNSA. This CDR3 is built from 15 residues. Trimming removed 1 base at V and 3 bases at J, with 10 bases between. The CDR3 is CASSLEPGYGNTIYF. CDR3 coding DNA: TGTGCCAGCAGCTTAGAACCGGGGTATGGAAACACCATATATTTT. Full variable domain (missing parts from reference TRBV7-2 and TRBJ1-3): GAGVSQSPSNKVTEKGKDVELRCDPISGHTALYWYRQSLGQGLEFLIYFQGNSAPDKSGLPSDRFSAERTGGSVSTLTIQRTQQEDSAVYLCASSLEPGYGNTIYFGEGSWLTVV.

CDR3 loop: CASSPLWSSSSYNEQFF. CDR3 coding DNA: TGTGCCAGCAGCCCCCTTTGGTCTTCGAGCTCCTACAATGAGCAGTTCTTC. The chain employs TRBV7-2 and TRBJ2-1; D ambiguous. Trimming removed 5 bases from V and 0 bases from J, with 17 bases in between. Germline CDR1 reads SGHTA; CDR2 reads FQGNSA. The CDR3 loop spans 17 amino acids.

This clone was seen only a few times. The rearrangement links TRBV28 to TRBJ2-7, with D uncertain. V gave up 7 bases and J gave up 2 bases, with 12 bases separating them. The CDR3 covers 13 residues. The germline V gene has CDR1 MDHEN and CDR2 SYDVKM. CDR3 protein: CASKPTKTYEQYF. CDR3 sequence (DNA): TGTGCCAGCAAACCGACAAAGACCTACGAGCAGTACTTC. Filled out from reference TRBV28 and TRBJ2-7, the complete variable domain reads DVKVTQSSRYLVKRTGEKVFLECVQDMDHENMFWYRQDPGLGLRLIYFSYDVKMKEKGDIPEGYSVSREKKERFSLILESASTNQTSMYLCASKPTKTYEQYFGPGTRLTVT.

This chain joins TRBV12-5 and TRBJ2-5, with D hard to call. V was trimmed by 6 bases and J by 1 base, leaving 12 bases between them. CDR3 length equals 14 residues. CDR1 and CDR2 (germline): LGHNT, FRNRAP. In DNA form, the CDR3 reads TGTGCTAGTGGCCAAGACATGAGCCAAGAGACCCAGTACTTC. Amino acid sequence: CASGQDMSQETQYF.

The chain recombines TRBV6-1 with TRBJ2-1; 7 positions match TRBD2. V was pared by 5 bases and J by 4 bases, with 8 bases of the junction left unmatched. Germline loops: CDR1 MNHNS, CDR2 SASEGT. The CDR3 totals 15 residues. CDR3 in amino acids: CASSTGTTLYNEQFF. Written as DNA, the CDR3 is TGTGCCAGCAGTACCGGGACTACACTTTACAATGAGCAGTTCTTC.

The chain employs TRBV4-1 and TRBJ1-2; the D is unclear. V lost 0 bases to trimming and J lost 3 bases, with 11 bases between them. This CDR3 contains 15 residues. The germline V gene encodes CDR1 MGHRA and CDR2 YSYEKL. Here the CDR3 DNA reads TGCGCCAGCAGCCAAGATCTCGGGAGTTACTATGGCTACACCTTC. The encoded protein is CASSQDLGSYYGYTF.

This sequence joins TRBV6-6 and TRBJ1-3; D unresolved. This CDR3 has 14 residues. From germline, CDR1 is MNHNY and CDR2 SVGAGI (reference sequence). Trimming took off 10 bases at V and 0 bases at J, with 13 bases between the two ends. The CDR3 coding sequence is TGTGCCACCCTGGCACTAAGCTCTGGAAACACCATATATTTT. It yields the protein CATLALSSGNTIYF.

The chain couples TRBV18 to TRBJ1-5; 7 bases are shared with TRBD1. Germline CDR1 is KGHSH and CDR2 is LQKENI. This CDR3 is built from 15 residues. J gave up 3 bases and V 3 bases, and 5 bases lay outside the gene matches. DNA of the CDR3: TGTGCCAGCTCACCGGGGACAGCTTACAATCAGCCCCAGCATTTT. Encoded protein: CASSPGTAYNQPQHF.

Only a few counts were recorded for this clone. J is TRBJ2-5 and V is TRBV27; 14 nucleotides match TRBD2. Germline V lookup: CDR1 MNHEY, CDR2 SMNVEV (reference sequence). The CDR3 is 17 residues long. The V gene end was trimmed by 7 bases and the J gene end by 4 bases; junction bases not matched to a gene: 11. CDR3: CASKGTSGSRGLETQYF. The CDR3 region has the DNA TGTGCCAGCAAAGGGACTAGCGGGAGCCGGGGGCTAGAGACCCAGTACTTC.

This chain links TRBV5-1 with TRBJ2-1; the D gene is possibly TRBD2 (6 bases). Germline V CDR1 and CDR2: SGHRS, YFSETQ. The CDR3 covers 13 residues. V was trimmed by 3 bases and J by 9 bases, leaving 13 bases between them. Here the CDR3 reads CASSSQVGGEQFF. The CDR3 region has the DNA TGCGCCAGCAGCTCCCAAGTCGGGGGTGAGCAGTTCTTC.

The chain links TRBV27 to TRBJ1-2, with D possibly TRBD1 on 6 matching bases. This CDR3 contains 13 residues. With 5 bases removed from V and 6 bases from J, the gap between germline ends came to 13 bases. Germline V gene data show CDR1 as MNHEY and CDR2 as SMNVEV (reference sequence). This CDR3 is CASSTTGRDGYTF. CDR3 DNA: TGTGCCAGCAGTACGACAGGTCGCGATGGCTACACCTTC.

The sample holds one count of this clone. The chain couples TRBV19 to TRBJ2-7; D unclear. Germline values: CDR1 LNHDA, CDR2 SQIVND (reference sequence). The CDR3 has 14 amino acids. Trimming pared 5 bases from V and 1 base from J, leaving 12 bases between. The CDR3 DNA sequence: TGTGCCAGTAGTTTTGTGAGTCATTCCTACGAGCAGTACTTC. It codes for CASSFVSHSYEQYF.

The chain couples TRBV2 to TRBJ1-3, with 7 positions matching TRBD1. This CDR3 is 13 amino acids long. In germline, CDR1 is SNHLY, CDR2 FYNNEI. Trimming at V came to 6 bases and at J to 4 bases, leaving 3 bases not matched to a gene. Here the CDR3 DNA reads TGTGCCAGCAGGCCGGGACAGGGAAACACCATATATTTT. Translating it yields CASRPGQGNTIYF. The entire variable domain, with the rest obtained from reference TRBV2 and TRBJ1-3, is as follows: EPEVTQTPSHQVTQMGQEVILRCVPISNHLYFYWYRQILGQKVEFLVSFYNNEISEKSEIFDDQFSVERPDGSNFTLKIRSTKLEDSAMYFCASRPGQGNTIYFGEGSWLTVV.

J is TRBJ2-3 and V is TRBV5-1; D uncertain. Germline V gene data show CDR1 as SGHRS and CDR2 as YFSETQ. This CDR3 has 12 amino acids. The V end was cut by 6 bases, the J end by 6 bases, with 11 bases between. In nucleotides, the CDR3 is TGCGCCAGCACTTCGGCTTTGGATACGCAGTATTTT. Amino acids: CASTSALDTQYF.

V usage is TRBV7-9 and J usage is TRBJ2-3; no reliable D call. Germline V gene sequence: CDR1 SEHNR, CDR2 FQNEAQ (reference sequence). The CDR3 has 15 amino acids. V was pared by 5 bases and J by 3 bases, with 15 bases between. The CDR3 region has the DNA TGTGCCAGCAGCAACAGAGTAATTAGAACAGATACGCAGTATTTT. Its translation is CASSNRVIRTDTQYF.

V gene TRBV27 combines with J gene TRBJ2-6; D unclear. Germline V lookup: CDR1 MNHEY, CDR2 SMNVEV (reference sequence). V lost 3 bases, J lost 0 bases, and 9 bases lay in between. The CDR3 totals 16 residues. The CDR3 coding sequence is TGTGCCAGCAGTTTCGGACCGCGCTCTGGGGCCAACGTCCTGACTTTC. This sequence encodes CASSFGPRSGANVLTF.

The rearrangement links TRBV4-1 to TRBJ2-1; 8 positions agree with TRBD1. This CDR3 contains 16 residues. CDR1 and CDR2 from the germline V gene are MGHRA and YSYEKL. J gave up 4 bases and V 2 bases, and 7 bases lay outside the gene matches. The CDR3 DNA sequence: TGCGCCAGCAGCCAAATAGGACAGGGAGTATACAATGAGCAGTTCTTC. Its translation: CASSQIGQGVYNEQFF.

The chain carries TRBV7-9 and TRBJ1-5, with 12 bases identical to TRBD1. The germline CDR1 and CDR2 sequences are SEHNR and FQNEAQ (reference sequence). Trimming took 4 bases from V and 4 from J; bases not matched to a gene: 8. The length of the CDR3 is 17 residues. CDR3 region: CASSSGQGAWGNQPQHF. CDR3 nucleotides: TGTGCCAGCAGCTCGGGACAGGGGGCCTGGGGTAATCAGCCCCAGCATTTT. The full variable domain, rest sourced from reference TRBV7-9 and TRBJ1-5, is DTGVSQNPRHKITKRGQNVTFRCDPISEHNRLYWYRQTLGQGPEFLTYFQNEAQLEKSRLLSDRFSAERPKGSFSTLEIQRTEQGDSAMYLCASSSGQGAWGNQPQHFGDGTRLSIL.